Given below is one T cell receptor (beta chain) in context. This sample is drawn from a study of blood T cell repertoires in COVID-19. Across the study: Samples representing acute and convalescent COVID-19 were sourced from the United States, Italy and Spain. PBMCs, B-cell-depleted T cells, or T cells were the source of the cDNA or gDNA that made up the material.

Enrollees, about 18 to 89 years old, lived in roughly 24 US areas. V lost 11 bases to trimming and J lost 3 bases, with 11 bases between them. In germline, CDR1 is SEHNR, CDR2 FQNEAQ (reference sequence). The CDR3 extends over 13 amino acids. In the original analysis: Reference gene primer amplification in the assay estimated nucleated cell counts. Sequencing used immunoSEQ multiplex PCR; TCRdb keeps in-frame clones, though not all of them. V, J and clone size were drawn from that table, and D and trimming were deduced from the DNA. The table has hundreds of thousands of clones, approximately 87% seen once.

The sequenced material came from PBMCs or T cells enriched from blood (not recorded which). The chain employs TRBV7-9 and TRBJ1-6, with a tentative D call TRBD1 (6 bases). This sequence was found in a woman aged 50 to 60 who had recovered from COVID-19. The DNA for the CDR3 is TGTGCCGGCCGGGACAACTATAATTCACCCCTCCACTTT. It is translated as CAGRDNYNSPLHF.